A single sample gave rise to the 25 T cell receptor beta chains below, sequenced in a study of beta chain features in type 1 diabetes. The study reverse transcribed the entire isolated RNA, so it sequenced expressed TCRB transcripts. Profiling relied on immunoSEQ multiplex PCR, and the TCRdb table lists in-frame clones only, not all of them. The sample lists some 240,000 clones, roughly 11% occurring once. Material for sequencing was central memory CD4+ T cells from blood. The receptors derive from a man younger than 35 in good health.

The V call is TRBV28, the J call TRBJ2-4, with unresolved D. The CDR3 totals 17 residues. V lost 2 bases and J lost 6, with 20 bases in between. Germline lookup yields CDR1 MDHEN and CDR2 SYDVKM. The CDR3 DNA reads TGTGCCAGCAGTTTAAGGTCGGCAGGTAGTCGGTTAAACATTCAGTACTTC. Translating gives CASSLRSAGSRLNIQYF.

This clone showed up just a few times. V is TRBV6-6 and J is TRBJ2-1; possibly TRBD2 for D (6 bases). The germline gives CDR1 MNHNY, CDR2 SVGAGI (reference sequence). Trimming stripped 6 bases from V and 4 bases from J, with 19 bases between. This CDR3 comprises 16 residues. The CDR3: CASRGWGRRDYNEQFF. The DNA of the CDR3 is TGTGCCAGCAGGGGGTGGGGTCGGCGGGATTACAATGAGCAGTTCTTC.

This clone has more than one count but fewer than ten. CDR3 sequence (DNA): TGTGCCTGGAGATACAGGGGCGGGTGGTCTTACGAGCAGTACTTC. Translated, it gives CAWRYRGGWSYEQYF. V gene TRBV30 combines with J gene TRBJ2-7, with 7 bases aligning to TRBD1. The CDR3 loop spans 15 amino acids. V trimming: 3 bases; J trimming: 4 bases; junction bases outside the gene matches: 12. Germline values: CDR1 GTSNPN, CDR2 SVGIG (reference sequence).

This clone was observed at least ten times. The J gene is TRBJ2-5, the V gene TRBV5-6; no reliable D call. This CDR3 comprises 13 residues. With 2 bases removed from V and 0 bases from J, the gap between germline ends came to 5 bases. Germline loops: CDR1 SGHDT, CDR2 YYEEEE. CDR3 loop: CASSFVYQETQYF. Written as DNA, the CDR3 is TGTGCCAGCAGCTTCGTGTACCAAGAGACCCAGTACTTC.

The table lists this clone with a few counts. Other DNA sequences in this specimen translate into the identical CDR3. This sequence joins TRBV30 and TRBJ2-4, with unresolved D. CDR1 is GTSNPN, CDR2 SVGIG, per germline (reference sequence). This CDR3 is 13 amino acids long. This CDR3 is CGCSTWAKNIQYF. CDR3 DNA: TGTGGGTGTTCAACTTGGGCCAAAAACATTCAGTACTTC.

The V call is TRBV15, the J call TRBJ2-5; TRBD1 or TRBD2 may be the D gene (6 bases each). The CDR3 is 15 residues long. Trimming shortened V by 1 base and J by 1 base, and 10 bases separated the two germline ends. Germline V CDR1 and CDR2: LNHNV, YYDKDF (reference sequence). The CDR3 reads CATSRARGLQETQYF. Here the CDR3 DNA reads TGTGCCACCAGCAGAGCCAGGGGACTCCAAGAGACCCAGTACTTC.

This clone was seen only a few times. The V and J genes are TRBV4-1 and TRBJ1-2; D gene unclear. V lost 3 bases to trimming and J lost 6 bases, with 17 bases between them. Germline CDR1 is MGHRA and CDR2 is YSYEKL. This CDR3 comprises 15 residues. CDR3 protein: CASSHIAQPSHGYTF. The CDR3 nucleotides read TGCGCCAGCAGCCACATAGCACAGCCCTCGCATGGCTACACCTTC.

This clone came up a few times. The chain recombines TRBV7-9 with TRBJ2-7, with TRBD1 matching 10 bases. V lost 5 bases, J lost 3 bases, and 4 bases stayed unmatched. Germline CDR1 and CDR2: SEHNR and FQNEAQ (reference sequence). CDR3 length: 14 amino acids. The CDR3, as DNA: TGTGCCAGCAGCCCCGACAGGGGGCACTACGAGCAGTACTTC. It encodes CASSPDRGHYEQYF.

In this sample, this clone turned up a few times. This rearrangement joins TRBV29-1 to TRBJ2-7, with D unresolved. The CDR3 covers 13 residues. The germline V and J ends were trimmed by 6 bases and 0 bases, with 12 bases remaining between them. In germline, CDR1 is SQVTM, CDR2 ANQGSEA. The CDR3 DNA reads as TGCAGCGTCCTAATCAACTACTCCTACGAGCAGTACTTC. It is translated as CSVLINYSYEQYF.

The rearrangement joins TRBV29-1 to TRBJ2-5; possibly TRBD2 for D (6 bases). CDR1 and CDR2 from the germline V gene are SQVTM and ANQGSEA. The CDR3 length is 12 residues. V dropped 4 bases and J dropped 3 bases, with 9 bases sitting between them. The DNA of the CDR3 is TGCAGCGTTGCCGGGAGTAAAGAGACCCAGTACTTC. This encodes CSVAGSKETQYF. Drawing the rest from reference TRBV29-1 and TRBJ2-5, the complete variable domain is SAVISQKPSRDICQRGTSLTIQCQVDSQVTMMFWYRQQPGQSLTLIATANQGSEATYESGFVIDKFPISRPNLTFSTLTVSNMSPEDSSIYLCSVAGSKETQYFGPGTRLLVL.

This clone showed up just a few times. This chain connects TRBV5-5 to TRBJ1-1, with no clear D. The CDR3 is 14 residues long. Trimming cost V 0 bases and J 0 bases, with 6 bases left between them. Germline V gives CDR1 SGHKS, CDR2 YYEKEE (reference sequence). The CDR3 nucleotides read TGTGCCAGCAGCTTGGCTCTTCTGAACACTGAAGCTTTCTTT. Its protein product is CASSLALLNTEAFF.

The sample holds a few counts of this clone. The CDR3 DNA reads as TGTGCCAGCAGTTCTACAGGGGTTTCCTACGAGCAGTACTTC. This encodes CASSSTGVSYEQYF. The chain recombines TRBV6-6 with TRBJ2-7; 7 bases agree with TRBD1. Germline V gene sequence: CDR1 MNHNY, CDR2 SVGAGI (reference sequence). The length of the CDR3 is 14 residues. J gave up 1 base and V 4 bases, and 4 bases lay outside the gene matches.

V gene TRBV27 combines with J gene TRBJ2-1; TRBD2 agrees at 8 bases. The CDR3 runs to 14 residues. Germline loops: CDR1 MNHEY, CDR2 SMNVEV (reference sequence). V gave up 4 bases and J gave up 5 bases; unmatched junction bases: 4. The CDR3 spells CASSWTSRNNEQFF. As DNA, the CDR3 is TGTGCCAGCAGTTGGACTAGCAGGAACAATGAGCAGTTCTTC.

The J gene is TRBJ2-2, the V gene TRBV7-8; the match to TRBD2 covers 10 bases. The CDR3 runs to 16 residues. V lost 1 base, J lost 1 base, and 0 bases stayed unmatched. From germline, CDR1 is SGHVS and CDR2 FQNEAQ. CDR3 amino acids: CASSLVAGGNTGELFF. The CDR3 region has the DNA TGTGCCAGCAGCTTAGTAGCGGGAGGGAACACCGGGGAGCTGTTTTTT.

V usage is TRBV30 and J usage is TRBJ2-4, with D maybe TRBD2 (5 bases). This CDR3 is built from 15 residues. The V gene's germline CDR1 is GTSNPN and CDR2 SVGIG (reference sequence). V shed 0 bases and J shed 4 bases, with 13 bases lying between them. CDR3 sequence (DNA): TGTGCCTGGAGTGTAATGGCCGGGATTAAAAACATTCAGTACTTC. Translated: CAWSVMAGIKNIQYF. The full variable domain, its missing parts supplied by reference TRBV30 and TRBJ2-4, is SQTIHQWPATLVQPVGSPLSLECTVEGTSNPNLYWYRQAAGRGLQLLFYSVGIGQISSEVPQNLSASRPQDRQFILSSKKLLLSDSGFYLCAWSVMAGIKNIQYFGAGTRLSVL.

This clone was observed many times. The chain employs TRBV10-3 and TRBJ2-7; a weak D match, TRBD2 (6 bases). Germline V gene lookup returns CDR1 ENHRY and CDR2 SYGVKD. The CDR3 is 13 amino acids. V lost 7 bases to trimming and J lost 6 bases, with 16 bases between them. The CDR3 bases are TGTGCCATCAATCCCGGGACCGGGGGCGAGCAGTACTTC. It translates to CAINPGTGGEQYF.

The gene calls are TRBV5-1 and TRBJ2-1; maybe TRBD1 (7 bases). CDR1 SGHRS and CDR2 YFSETQ come from the germline V gene. CDR3 size: 15 residues. Between the trimmed V and J ends, which lost 2 bases and 4 bases, there was a span of 13 bases. DNA of the CDR3: TGCGCCAGCAGCTTTACGCCAGGGGGGTACAATGAGCAGTTCTTC. Translated, it gives CASSFTPGGYNEQFF.

The V and J genes are TRBV7-2 and TRBJ1-2; 7 nucleotides agree with TRBD1. The CDR3 consists of 14 residues. Germline loops: CDR1 SGHTA, CDR2 FQGNSA. V lost 5 bases and J lost 2; bases outside the gene matches: 5. The CDR3 region is CASSASTGNYGYTF. CDR3 in DNA: TGTGCCAGCAGCGCATCGACAGGGAACTATGGCTACACCTTC.

The rearrangement links TRBV6-6 to TRBJ2-7; D is uncertain. Germline-derived CDR1 and CDR2 are MNHNY and SVGAGI (reference sequence). V dropped 5 bases and J dropped 0 bases, with 8 bases sitting between them. This CDR3 has 13 amino acids. The CDR3 bases are TGTGCCAGCAGTCGACCAGACTCCTACGAGCAGTACTTC. Amino acid sequence: CASSRPDSYEQYF.

V is TRBV30 and J is TRBJ1-5, with a weak D call TRBD1 (6 bases). V was cut by 2 bases and J by 5 bases, with 13 bases left in between. From germline, CDR1 is GTSNPN and CDR2 SVGIG (reference sequence). The CDR3 sequence is 14 residues long. CDR3 sequence (DNA): TGTGCCTGGAGTTCCTGGGGGGCAGATCAGCCCCAGCATTTT. Translated, it gives CAWSSWGADQPQHF.

This clone has a handful of counts. The chain joins TRBV11-2 to TRBJ2-5; no clear D gene. CDR1 and CDR2 (germline): SGHAT, FQNNGV. CDR3 length: 16 residues. The germline V and J ends were trimmed by 0 bases and 5 bases, with 16 bases remaining between them. This CDR3 is CASSLDRSSDGETQYF. CDR3 nucleotide sequence: TGTGCCAGCAGCTTAGATCGAAGCTCCGACGGGGAGACCCAGTACTTC.

This clone has just a few counts. This sequence joins TRBV9 and TRBJ1-5; possibly TRBD1 for D (5 bases). Per the germline V gene, CDR1 is SGDLS and CDR2 is YYNGEE. The germline V and J ends were trimmed by 0 bases and 4 bases, with 8 bases remaining between them. CDR3 length equals 14 residues. CDR3 loop: CASSVDQGNQPQHF. DNA for the CDR3: TGTGCCAGCAGCGTAGACCAGGGTAATCAGCCCCAGCATTTT. Full variable domain (outside the CDR3, taken from reference TRBV9 and TRBJ1-5): DSGVTQTPKHLITATGQRVTLRCSPRSGDLSVYWYQQSLDQGLQFLIQYYNGEERAKGNILERFSAQQFPDLHSELNLSSLELGDSALYFCASSVDQGNQPQHFGDGTRLSIL.

This clone appeared a few times. The chain has TRBV13 and TRBJ1-4; 9 bases match TRBD1. Germline-derived CDR1 and CDR2 are PRHDT and FYEKMQ (reference sequence). The V gene end was trimmed by 0 bases and the J gene end by 7 bases; junction bases not matched to a gene: 0. The CDR3 spans 14 residues. CDR3 DNA: TGTGCCAGCAGCTTAGGGACAGGGGGTGAAAAACTGTTTTTT. It yields the protein CASSLGTGGEKLFF.

In its sample, this clone was seen a few times. The gene calls are TRBV6-5 and TRBJ2-1; D gene unclear. V was trimmed by 2 bases and J by 2 bases, leaving 7 bases between them. The CDR3 has 14 amino acids. Germline V gives CDR1 MNHEY, CDR2 SVGAGI. CDR3 DNA sequence: TGTGCCAGCAGTTACGGTCAGGCCTACAATGAGCAGTTCTTC. Translating gives CASSYGQAYNEQFF.

The chain combines TRBV19 with TRBJ1-1; D gene uncertain. This CDR3 has 14 amino acids. V was trimmed by 4 bases and J by 0 bases, leaving 9 bases between them. Germline V gene lookup returns CDR1 LNHDA and CDR2 SQIVND (reference sequence). Written as DNA, the CDR3 is TGTGCCAGTAGTAGGTTGTTCATGAACACTGAAGCTTTCTTT. Translating gives CASSRLFMNTEAFF.